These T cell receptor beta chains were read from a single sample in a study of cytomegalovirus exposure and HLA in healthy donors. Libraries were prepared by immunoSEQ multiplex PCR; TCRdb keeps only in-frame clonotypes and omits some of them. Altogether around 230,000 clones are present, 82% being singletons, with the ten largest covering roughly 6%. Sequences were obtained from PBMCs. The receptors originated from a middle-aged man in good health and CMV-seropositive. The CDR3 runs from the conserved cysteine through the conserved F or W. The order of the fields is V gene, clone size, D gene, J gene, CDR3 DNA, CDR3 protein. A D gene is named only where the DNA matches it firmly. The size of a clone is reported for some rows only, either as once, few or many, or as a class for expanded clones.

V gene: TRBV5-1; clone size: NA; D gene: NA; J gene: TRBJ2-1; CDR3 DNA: TGCGCCAGCAGCTTCAGCGATGAGCAGTTCTTC; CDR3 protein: CASSFSDEQFF
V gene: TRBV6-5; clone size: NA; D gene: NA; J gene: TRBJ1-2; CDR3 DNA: TGTGCCAGCAGTTACCGGGGTGGCAGGAGGGGCTACACCTTC; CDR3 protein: CASSYRGGRRGYTF
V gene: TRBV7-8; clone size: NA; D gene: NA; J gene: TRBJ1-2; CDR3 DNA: TGTGCCAGCAGCTTAGGGGGAAGTGGGGGGTATGAAGGCTACACCTTC; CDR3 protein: CASSLGGSGGYEGYTF
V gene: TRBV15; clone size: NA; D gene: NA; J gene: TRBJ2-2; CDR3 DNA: TGTGCCACCAGCAGAGTCAGCGCCCGAGGGGAGCTGTTTTTT; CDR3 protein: CATSRVSARGELFF
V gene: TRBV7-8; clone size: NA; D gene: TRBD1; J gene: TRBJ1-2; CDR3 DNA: TGTGCCAGCAGCGCTCGTTTGAGGGACAGCTATGGCTACACCTTC; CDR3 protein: CASSARLRDSYGYTF
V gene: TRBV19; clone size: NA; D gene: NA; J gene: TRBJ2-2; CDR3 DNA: TGTGCCAGTAGTATAGAAGGGGGTGAATTCACCGGGGAGCTGTTTTTT; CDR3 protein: CASSIEGGEFTGELFF
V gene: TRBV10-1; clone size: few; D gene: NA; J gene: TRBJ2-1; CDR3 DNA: TGCGCCAGCAGTGAGTCCGGGACTTTCTCCTACAATGAGCAGTTCTTC; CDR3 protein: CASSESGTFSYNEQFF
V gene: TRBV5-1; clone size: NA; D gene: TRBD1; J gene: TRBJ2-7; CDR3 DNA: TGCGCCAGCAGCGCAGGACAGGGGGCCATCTACGAGCAGTACTTC; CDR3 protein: CASSAGQGAIYEQYF
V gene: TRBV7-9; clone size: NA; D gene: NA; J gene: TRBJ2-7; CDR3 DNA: TGTGCCAGCAGCGTCAACGATGGTGACTACGAGCAGTACTTC; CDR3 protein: CASSVNDGDYEQYF
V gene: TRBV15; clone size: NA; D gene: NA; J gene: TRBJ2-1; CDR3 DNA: TGTGCCACCAGCAGTCTCCGCCCAGGGTACAATGAGCAGTTCTTC; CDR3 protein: CATSSLRPGYNEQFF
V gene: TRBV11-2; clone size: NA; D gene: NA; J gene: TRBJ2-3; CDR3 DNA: TGTGCCAGCAGCTTAGGGGATACGGGAGTATTTATAGATACGCAGTATTTT; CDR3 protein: CASSLGDTGVFIDTQYF
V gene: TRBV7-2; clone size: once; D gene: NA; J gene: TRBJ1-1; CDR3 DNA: TGTGCCAGCAGCAGGGACACGGTGAACACTGAAGCTTTCTTT; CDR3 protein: CASSRDTVNTEAFF